This TCR beta chain was identified in a study of CD8+CD57+ T cells in acquired aplastic anemia (dated by TCRdb to the late 2010s). Regarding the research as a whole: On average, sorted CD4+ and CD8+ cells yielded approximately 3 ug of extracted DNA, with a range of about 0.19 to 30 ug. CD8+CD57+ expansion was defined as frequency above the mean frequency observed in healthy subjects.

Genomic DNA served as template for TCR beta VDJ combination and CDR3 sequence profiling. An Illumina HiSeq 2000 was used for TCR repertoire sequencing. The paper's processing steps were these. Repertoires were assessed using TRBV/TRBJ rearrangement plots, CDR3 size and DJ length profiles, and Simpson's diversity index. The immunodominant clone was defined as the most abundant DNA sequence in deep sequencing data. CDR3 amino acid sequences were checked for sharing between subjects and were compared against published repertoires and the VDJdb database. TCRdb passed the public sequencing reads through fastp at Q25 and MiXCR, retaining productive beta sequences. Each CDR3 protein appears once, grouped with its most common genes and DNA. These V and J calls derive from TCRdb rather than the authors' analysis. The table for this sample lists approximately 150,000 distinct CDR3 sequences; less than 60% of them were counted only once. The ten biggest clones cover 2.5% to 4% of the sample.

General study outcomes and caveats: Although roughly 29 CD8+ CDR3 sequences were shared by patients and controls, these sequences appeared highly expressed in patients and within the immunodominant clones of patients. CD8+ Simpson's diversity did not differ significantly between patients and healthy controls (P=0.060).

The sample holds many counts of this clonotype. The antigen this receptor binds is unknown. Within one base of it there is no much larger clone, and no base qualities were kept. Flow cytometry had shown CD8+CD57+ cell expansion in the patients selected for sequencing. All patients had severe acquired aplastic anemia diagnosed by International Study of Aplastic Anemia and Agranulocytosis and Camitta criteria. Patients had received no therapy at the time of blood sampling. TCR repertoires of sorted CD4+ and CD8+ blood T cells from severe aplastic anemia patients and healthy subjects were deep-sequenced in the study. Patients were enrolled under clinicaltrials.gov protocols 00001620, 01623167, 00001397, 00071045, 00081523 and 00961064 in the USA. Ficoll-Paque density gradient centrifugation was used to isolate peripheral blood mononuclear cells. Before DNA extraction, CD4+ and CD8+ T cells were sorted by FACS or by magnetic beads.

The junction shows trimming of 6 bases on V and 8 bases on J, plus 19 bases between the germline ends. Its CDR3 holds 14 amino acids, cysteine through phenylalanine. The only DNA kept is the CDR3, 42 bases in frame from the first base. According to the germline V gene, CDR1 reads MNHEY and CDR2 reads SVGAGI. The chain couples TRBV6-5 to TRBJ1-1; no D gene call is confident. This receptor was identified in a human donor with aplastic anemia. The specimen was sorted CD4+, CD8+, or CD8+CD57+ T cells (not recorded which) from PBMCs. The DNA sequence is TGTGCCAGCAGGACAAGGGAGAGTAGAGAAGAAGCTTTCTTT. It translates as CASRTRESREEAFF.